This T cell receptor (beta chain) derives from a study of PD-1 blockade in classical Hodgkin lymphoma. Study-wide findings and caveats: Patients were excluded if nivolumab began under 1 year after ASCT (the autologous transplant).

As to this clone: Its specificity is unknown.

Each patient relapsed following autologous stem cell transplantation, and prior brentuximab vedotin exposure differed. Per germline, CDR1 SGHRS and CDR2 YFSETQ. V shed 3 bases, J shed 2 bases, and the junction held 8 bases outside the gene matches. This CDR3 is 16 amino acids long. Libraries were prepared by immunoSEQ multiplex PCR; TCRdb keeps only in-frame clonotypes and omits some of them. This table has 130,000 to 150,000 clones, under 85% appearing once. The sequences come from peripheral blood mononuclear cells (PBMCs), collected before the second cycle of nivolumab. The clonotype originates from a human donor with classical Hodgkin lymphoma. V and J are TRBV5-1 and TRBJ1-2, with 9 bases matching TRBD1. The CDR3 loop reads CASSSGGTGTNYGYTF. The CDR3 nucleotides are TGCGCCAGCAGCTCGGGTGGGACAGGGACAAACTATGGCTACACCTTC. Supplemented by reference TRBV5-1 and TRBJ1-2, the full variable domain reads KAGVTQTPRYLIKTRGQQVTLSCSPISGHRSVSWYQQTPGQGLQFLFEYFSETQRNKGNFPGRFSGRQFSNSRSEMNVSTLELGDSALYLCASSSGGTGTNYGYTFGSGTRLTVV.